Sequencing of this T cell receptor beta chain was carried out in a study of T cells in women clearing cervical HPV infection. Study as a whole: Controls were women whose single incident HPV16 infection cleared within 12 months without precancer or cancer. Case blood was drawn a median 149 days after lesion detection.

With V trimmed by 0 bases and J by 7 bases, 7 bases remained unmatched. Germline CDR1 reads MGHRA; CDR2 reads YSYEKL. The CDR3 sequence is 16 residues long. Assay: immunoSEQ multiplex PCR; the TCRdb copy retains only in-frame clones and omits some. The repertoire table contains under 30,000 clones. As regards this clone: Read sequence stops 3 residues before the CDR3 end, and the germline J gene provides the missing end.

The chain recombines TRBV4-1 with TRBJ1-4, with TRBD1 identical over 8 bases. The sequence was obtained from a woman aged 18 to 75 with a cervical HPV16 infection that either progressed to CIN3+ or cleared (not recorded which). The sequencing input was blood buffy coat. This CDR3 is CASSQDRTGLPEKLFF. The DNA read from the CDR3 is TGCGCCAGCAGCCAAGATAGGACAGGGCTGCCTGAAAAA.